This entry lists 27 T cell receptor beta chains sequenced from one sample in a study of blood T cell repertoires in COVID-19. Method: immunoSEQ multiplex PCR; TCRdb's copy keeps in-frame clones and lacks some. The table has 250,000 to 300,000 clones, around 90% seen once. Sequencing used PBMCs or T cells enriched from blood (not recorded which). The receptors originated from a woman in her forties who had recovered from COVID-19.

This rearrangement joins TRBV5-5 to TRBJ2-1; 9 nucleotides align to TRBD1. The germline CDR1 and CDR2 sequences are SGHKS and YYEKEE (reference sequence). This CDR3 has 15 amino acids. V dropped 1 base and J dropped 4; count of bases not matched to a gene: 3. CDR3 residues: CASSLTGQGYNEQFF. The CDR3 DNA reads as TGTGCCAGCAGCTTGACGGGACAGGGTTACAATGAGCAGTTCTTC.

The chain is built from TRBV7-2 and TRBJ1-1, with 7 bases fitting TRBD1. The length of the CDR3 is 15 residues. CDR1 and CDR2 from the germline V gene are SGHTA and FQGNSA. V was pared by 3 bases and J by 1 base, with 5 bases of the junction left unmatched. The CDR3 DNA is TGTGCCAGCAGCTTTTACAGGGGTGAGAACACTGAAGCTTTCTTT. Its translation is CASSFYRGENTEAFF.

The V and J genes are TRBV5-1 and TRBJ1-1; 8 nucleotides match TRBD1. The CDR3 extends over 15 amino acids. Germline V CDR1 and CDR2: SGHRS, YFSETQ. V lost 4 bases and J lost 3; bases outside the gene matches: 8. This chain's CDR3 is CASSPDQGAYTEAFF. In nucleotides, the CDR3 is TGCGCCAGCAGCCCAGATCAGGGGGCTTACACTGAAGCTTTCTTT.

The chain uses TRBV3-1 (or the pseudogene TRBV3-2) and TRBJ1-2; 9 bases match TRBD1. Looked up from germline, CDR1 is LGHDT and CDR2 is YNNKEL (reference sequence). With V trimmed by 4 bases and J by 10 bases, 7 bases remained unmatched. The CDR3 consists of 13 residues. CDR3 residues: CASSLGQGSVYTF. For the CDR3, the DNA is TGTGCCAGCAGCCTTGGACAGGGGAGTGTCTACACCTTC.

The rearrangement joins TRBV7-3 to TRBJ1-1; TRBD1 matches at 7 bases. Per the germline V gene, CDR1 is SGHTA and CDR2 is FQGTGA. The CDR3 is 12 amino acids. The V gene end was trimmed by 4 bases and the J gene end by 8 bases; junction bases not matched to a gene: 4. The CDR3 nucleotides are TGTGCCAGCAGCTCACCACAGGGGGAAGCTTTCTTT. Translated: CASSSPQGEAFF.

This clone was recorded only once. The V call is TRBV3-1 (or the pseudogene TRBV3-2), the J call TRBJ2-5, with 13 positions matching TRBD2. The CDR3 is 17 residues long. Trimming took 1 base from V and 5 from J; bases not matched to a gene: 7. CDR1 and CDR2 (germline): LGHDT, YNNKEL (reference sequence). This CDR3 is CASSQGTSGRGVETQYF. The CDR3 region has the DNA TGTGCCAGCAGCCAAGGTACTAGCGGGAGGGGAGTTGAGACCCAGTACTTC.

This sequence joins TRBV7-3 and TRBJ2-3, with a possible D match to TRBD1 (6 bases). Germline V lookup: CDR1 SGHTA, CDR2 FQGTGA. Trimming removed 4 bases at V and 0 bases at J, with 11 bases between. The CDR3 has 15 amino acids. The CDR3 DNA sequence: TGTGCCAGCAGCTCCGGGACACCAAGCACAGATACGCAGTATTTT. Its protein is CASSSGTPSTDTQYF.

This clone was detected only a few times. The V call is TRBV10-3, the J call TRBJ1-5; TRBD1 matches at 7 bases. With 6 bases clipped from V and 0 bases from J, the junction kept 8 bases outside the gene matches. The CDR3 is 16 residues long. Per the germline V gene, CDR1 is ENHRY and CDR2 is SYGVKD. The CDR3 spells CAISDRELNSNQPQHF. The CDR3 nucleotides read TGTGCCATCAGCGACAGGGAGCTTAATAGCAATCAGCCCCAGCATTTT.

This chain joins TRBV5-4 and TRBJ1-1, with 11 bases that match TRBD1. Germline CDR1 and CDR2: SGHNT and YYREEE (reference sequence). This CDR3 is 14 amino acids long. V was pared by 2 bases and J by 11 bases, with 8 bases of the junction left unmatched. CDR3 coding DNA: TGTGCCAGCAGCTTACGAAGGACAGGGGGCGAGGCTTTCTTT. Amino acid sequence: CASSLRRTGGEAFF. Looking up the rest from reference TRBV5-4 and TRBJ1-1 gives the full variable domain: ETGVTQSPTHLIKTRGQQVTLRCSSQSGHNTVSWYQQALGQGPQFIFQYYREEENGRGNFPPRFSGLQFPNYSSELNVNALELDDSALYLCASSLRRTGGEAFFGQGTRLTVV.

V gene TRBV7-9 combines with J gene TRBJ1-1; 8 positions agree with TRBD1. Germline V gives CDR1 SEHNR, CDR2 FQNEAQ (reference sequence). The CDR3 extends over 14 amino acids. The junction had 5 bases not matched to a gene; V was cut back by 5 bases and J by 3 bases. The CDR3: CASSGYRGDTEAFF. The DNA of the CDR3 is TGTGCCAGCAGCGGATACAGGGGGGACACTGAAGCTTTCTTT.

This chain joins TRBV7-8 and TRBJ1-3; D may be TRBD1 (6 bases). CDR3 size: 16 residues. Germline CDR1 SGHVS, CDR2 FQNEAQ. V lost 5 bases to trimming and J lost 0 bases, with 14 bases between them. CDR3: CASSRGDKLSGNTIYF. DNA for the CDR3: TGTGCCAGCAGCCGAGGGGACAAACTCTCTGGAAACACCATATATTTT. Supplemented by reference TRBV7-8 and TRBJ1-3, the full variable domain reads GAGVSQSPRYKVAKRGQDVALRCDPISGHVSLFWYQQALGQGPEFLTYFQNEAQLDKSGLPSDRFFAERPEGSVSTLKIQRTQQEDSAVYLCASSRGDKLSGNTIYFGEGSWLTVV.

The chain is built from TRBV2 and TRBJ1-1; D is unresolved. Per germline, CDR1 SNHLY and CDR2 FYNNEI. V was trimmed by 3 bases and J by 5 bases, leaving 13 bases between them. CDR3 length equals 14 residues. DNA of the CDR3: TGTGCCAGCAGTGAGCGGGGTTGGTTGACTGAAGCTTTCTTT. Protein product: CASSERGWLTEAFF.

The chain combines TRBV24-1 with TRBJ1-1; possible D gene TRBD1, 6 bases. The CDR3 spans 13 residues. Germline V CDR1 and CDR2: KGHDR, SFDVKD. The V and J ends lost 4 bases and 5 bases respectively, with 10 bases between them. The CDR3 DNA reads as TGTGCCACCAGTGAGGGGGCTTGGACTGAAGCTTTCTTT. It specifies CATSEGAWTEAFF.

The chain uses TRBV7-2 and TRBJ1-1, with TRBD1 matching 11 bases. V gave up 6 bases and J gave up 1 base; unmatched junction bases: 7. The CDR3 runs to 16 residues. In germline, CDR1 is SGHTA, CDR2 FQGNSA. The CDR3 loop is CASRPPGTGGNTEAFF. The CDR3 nucleotides read TGTGCCAGCAGGCCCCCCGGGACAGGGGGGAACACTGAAGCTTTCTTT.

This chain uses TRBV5-1 with TRBJ1-6, with a tentative D call TRBD1 (6 bases). The CDR3 length is 14 residues. Trimming stripped 7 bases from V and 8 bases from J, with 16 bases between. The germline V gene encodes CDR1 SGHRS and CDR2 YFSETQ. CDR3 sequence: CASAVSYRDSPLHF. Written as DNA, the CDR3 is TGCGCCAGCGCTGTATCCTACAGGGATTCACCCCTCCACTTT.

Details on this clone: One junction end disagrees with the germline gene, perhaps due to a read error. The V call is TRBV5-1, the J call TRBJ1-4; 7 nucleotides line up with TRBD1. The CDR3 has 17 residues. Germline lookup yields CDR1 SGHRS and CDR2 YFSETQ. Here the CDR3 DNA reads TGCGCCAGCAGCTTGGAGGGGACAGCCCTGACTAGTGAAAAACTGTTTTTT. Translated: CASSLEGTALTSEKLFF.

This chain connects TRBV19 to TRBJ2-1; 10 positions agree with TRBD2. Germline-derived CDR1 and CDR2 are LNHDA and SQIVND (reference sequence). The trim removed 6 bases at V and 0 bases at J, leaving 5 bases unmatched. The CDR3 sequence is 16 residues long. This CDR3 is CASSAGLAVSYNEQFF. In DNA form, the CDR3 reads TGTGCCAGTAGCGCAGGACTAGCGGTCTCCTACAATGAGCAGTTCTTC.

The chain links TRBV7-3 to TRBJ2-1, with a weak D call TRBD2 (6 bases). This CDR3 spans 13 amino acids. Trimming cost V 5 bases and J 9 bases, with 14 bases left between them. Germline values: CDR1 SGHTA, CDR2 FQGTGA. The CDR3 DNA is TGTGCCAGCAGCGCATCAGGGCGGGGTGAGCAGTTCTTC. Translated, it gives CASSASGRGEQFF.

The genes are TRBV9 and TRBJ1-3; tentative D call: TRBD1 (6 bases). CDR1 is SGDLS, CDR2 YYNGEE, per germline. This CDR3 contains 15 residues. The germline V and J ends were trimmed by 4 bases and 2 bases, with 13 bases remaining between them. The CDR3 sequence: CASSTRGSPGNTIYF. In DNA, the CDR3 is TGTGCCAGCAGCACTAGGGGGTCCCCTGGAAACACCATATATTTT.

The chain combines TRBV19 with TRBJ1-1; D gene unclear. V dropped 5 bases and J dropped 4 bases, with 11 bases sitting between them. The CDR3 runs to 13 residues. CDR1 LNHDA and CDR2 SQIVND come from the germline V gene (reference sequence). The CDR3 spells CASSWRGSTEAFF. The CDR3 nucleotides are TGTGCCAGTAGTTGGAGAGGGAGCACTGAAGCTTTCTTT.

V usage is TRBV6-5 and J usage is TRBJ1-2; perhaps TRBD1 as D (5 bases). Deletions cut 6 bases from V and 7 bases from J, with 15 bases between. Germline V gene sequence: CDR1 MNHEY, CDR2 SVGAGI. CDR3 length equals 13 residues. CDR3 residues: CASSQGFLRGYTF. The CDR3 region has the DNA TGTGCCAGCAGCCAGGGATTTCTGCGTGGCTACACCTTC.

The CDR3 bases are TGTGCCAGCAGTTACTCCGGGACAGGGAGCGAGCAGTACTTC. Its protein product is CASSYSGTGSEQYF. The chain has TRBV6-5 and TRBJ2-7; 9 nucleotides align to TRBD1. CDR1 and CDR2 from the germline V gene are MNHEY and SVGAGI. The V and J ends lost 0 bases and 6 bases, in that order; junction bases with no gene match: 3. This CDR3 has 14 residues.

The chain has TRBV5-6 and TRBJ2-7; D gene unclear. There are 12 residues in the CDR3. Germline assignment: CDR1 SGHDT and CDR2 YYEEEE. Trimming pared 0 bases from V and 2 bases from J, leaving 3 bases between. CDR3 amino acids: CASSLDTYEQYF. The CDR3 DNA reads TGTGCCAGCAGCTTGGACACCTACGAGCAGTACTTC. The variable domain in full, with the rest retrieved from reference TRBV5-6 and TRBJ2-7, is DAGVTQSPTHLIKTRGQQVTLRCSPKSGHDTVSWYQQALGQGPQFIFQYYEEEERQRGNFPDRFSGHQFPNYSSELNVNALLLGDSALYLCASSLDTYEQYFGPGTRLTVT.

V gene TRBV16 combines with J gene TRBJ2-1, with 9 positions matching TRBD2. J was trimmed by 4 bases and V by 4 bases; bases with no gene match: 5. The CDR3 is 15 amino acids. The germline CDR1 and CDR2 sequences are KGHSY and FQNENV. In DNA form, the CDR3 reads TGTGCCAGCAGCCTACTAGCGGGCTCATACAATGAGCAGTTCTTC. The encoded protein is CASSLLAGSYNEQFF.

This chain connects TRBV10-3 to TRBJ2-5; D might be TRBD2 (6 bases). The germline V and J ends were trimmed by 4 bases and 2 bases, with 11 bases remaining between them. The CDR3 contains 14 residues. Looked up from germline, CDR1 is ENHRY and CDR2 is SYGVKD. CDR3 in amino acids: CAISVADLQETQYF. Written as DNA, the CDR3 is TGTGCCATCAGTGTAGCGGATTTGCAAGAGACCCAGTACTTC.

The rearrangement uses TRBV5-1 and TRBJ2-1; TRBD1 aligns across 10 bases. Unmatched junction bases numbered 8, after V lost 4 bases and J lost 7 bases. The germline V gene has CDR1 SGHRS and CDR2 YFSETQ. This CDR3 is 15 amino acids long. The CDR3 DNA reads TGCGCCAGCAGCGACGGGACAGGGGAAAGTAATGAGCAGTTCTTC. Its protein is CASSDGTGESNEQFF.

This chain links TRBV7-3 with TRBJ2-3; D is unresolved. Germline CDR1 SGHTA, CDR2 FQGTGA. V was shortened by 4 bases and J by 4 bases, with 9 bases between the two germline ends. The CDR3 runs 13 residues. CDR3: CASSYAASDTQYF. CDR3 DNA: TGTGCCAGCAGCTACGCGGCTTCAGATACGCAGTATTTT.